These 19 T cell receptor beta chains came from one sample sequenced in a study of shared clonotypes between healthy human individuals (TCRdb year 2020). For the CD8 naive samples, CD45RO-negative cells were positively selected for CCR7, yielding a CD45RA+CCR7+ population from which TemRA cells were excluded. The library was made by the immunoSEQ multiplex PCR assay. Held by TCRdb, this immuneACCESS table contains in-frame sequences only and omits some clones. Under half of the omission traces to an unresolved V gene where checked; the cause of the rest is unknown. The sample contains approximately 2,000,000 clones, 93% of them found a single time. The top ten constitute approximately 1.7% of the sample. Sequenced input: naive CD8+ T cells from PBMCs. The cell subset or site label, as the study defines it: CD45RA+CCR7+. Receptors originate from a man aged 18-30 years in good health. Some clones in this sample may be carry-over from other donors' samples.

The sample holds one count of this clone. DNA of the CDR3: TGTGCCAGCAGTTGGGACCCTAACTATGGCTACACCTTC. Translated, it gives CASSWDPNYGYTF. This chain links TRBV28 with TRBJ1-2, with D possibly matching TRBD1 (5 bases). The CDR3 loop spans 13 amino acids. The germline gives CDR1 MDHEN, CDR2 SYDVKM. Deletions cut 4 bases from V and 0 bases from J, with 6 bases between.

CDR3 nucleotides: TGTGCCAGCAGCGCCGGACAAGTGGTGAACACTGAAGCTTTCTTT. Encoded protein: CASSAGQVVNTEAFF. This chain links TRBV5-4 with TRBJ1-1, with a weak D call TRBD1 (5 bases). CDR1 is SGHNT and CDR2 is YYREEE in the germline V gene (reference sequence). The V end lost 4 bases, the J end lost 0 bases, and 13 bases lay between the germline ends. This CDR3 is built from 15 residues. The full variable domain, with the rest looked up from reference TRBV5-4 and TRBJ1-1, is ETGVTQSPTHLIKTRGQQVTLRCSSQSGHNTVSWYQQALGQGPQFIFQYYREEENGRGNFPPRFSGLQFPNYSSELNVNALELDDSALYLCASSAGQVVNTEAFFGQGTRLTVV.

The gene calls are TRBV19 and TRBJ1-5; D unresolved. In germline, CDR1 is LNHDA, CDR2 SQIVND (reference sequence). Trimming removed 8 bases from V and 7 bases from J, with 9 bases in between. The CDR3 length is 11 residues. CDR3 coding DNA: TGTGCCAGTGGCGCCTACCAGCCCCAGCATTTT. This translates into CASGAYQPQHF.

The J gene is TRBJ2-7, the V gene TRBV4-3; TRBD2 matches 8 bases. This CDR3 comprises 16 residues. V dropped 0 bases and J dropped 3; count of bases not matched to a gene: 7. CDR1 is LGHNA, CDR2 YSLEER, per germline. CDR3 sequence reads: CASSQEMGLAGYEQYF. The CDR3 bases are TGCGCCAGCAGCCAAGAAATGGGGCTAGCGGGCTACGAGCAGTACTTC.

The gene calls are TRBV5-6 and TRBJ2-1; 7 bases align to TRBD2. The trim removed 0 bases at V and 8 bases at J, leaving 8 bases unmatched. CDR1 is SGHDT and CDR2 is YYEEEE in the germline V gene. CDR3 length: 15 amino acids. The chain's CDR3 is CASSLEAGRGYEQFF. The CDR3 coding sequence is TGTGCCAGCAGCTTGGAAGCGGGGAGAGGTTATGAGCAGTTCTTC.

The rearrangement links TRBV19 to TRBJ2-1; perhaps D is TRBD1 or TRBD2 (5 bases each). This CDR3 comprises 18 residues. V lost 6 bases, J lost 1 base, and 22 bases lay in between. From germline, CDR1 is LNHDA and CDR2 SQIVND (reference sequence). In DNA form, the CDR3 reads TGTGCCAGTAGCGATCTCTCGAATAGGGGAGAATCCTACAATGAGCAGTTCTTC. The encoded protein is CASSDLSNRGESYNEQFF.

The genes are TRBV7-3 and TRBJ2-3, with D hard to call. Germline CDR1 and CDR2: SGHTA and FQGTGA. Trimming cost V 1 base and J 1 base, with 9 bases left between them. The CDR3 extends over 15 amino acids. In DNA form, the CDR3 reads TGTGCCAGCAGCTTAAGTTTAGGAGGCACAGATACGCAGTATTTT. Translation gives CASSLSLGGTDTQYF.

The V gene is TRBV28, the J gene TRBJ1-3, with D unclear. Germline lookup yields CDR1 MDHEN and CDR2 SYDVKM. CDR3 size: 15 residues. The V gene lost 4 bases and the J gene lost 2 bases, with 12 bases spanning the gap. CDR3 nucleotide sequence: TGTGCCAGCAGTTGGTGGGGTGGGCCTGGAAACACCATATATTTT. Protein: CASSWWGGPGNTIYF.

The chain links TRBV15 to TRBJ1-4; no clear D. The V end was cut by 0 bases, the J end by 0 bases, with 11 bases between. Germline assignment: CDR1 LNHNV and CDR2 YYDKDF (reference sequence). This CDR3 is built from 17 residues. CDR3 sequence reads: CATSREFVQTTNEKLFF. CDR3 nucleotides: TGTGCCACCAGCAGAGAGTTTGTACAGACAACTAATGAAAAACTGTTTTTT.

In regard to this clone: The junction shows a germline mismatch at one end, possibly a read error. The chain uses TRBV27 and TRBJ2-7, with 9 bases matching TRBD1. This CDR3 region has 13 residues. Germline values: CDR1 MNHEY, CDR2 SMNVEV (reference sequence). In nucleotides, the CDR3 is TGTGCCAGCAGTTCCTCCTACGGACAGGGGAAGCACTTC. This encodes CASSSSYGQGKHF.

This clone has a handful of counts. The J gene is TRBJ1-5, the V gene TRBV25-1; D may be TRBD1 (5 bases). V lost 3 bases and J 9 bases, leaving 12 bases between the germline ends. CDR1 and CDR2 (germline): MGHDK, SYGVNS. CDR3 size: 13 residues. Here the CDR3 reads CASSDTGLWPQHF. The DNA of the CDR3 is TGTGCCAGCAGTGATACAGGTCTATGGCCCCAGCATTTT.

This sequence joins TRBV21-1 and TRBJ2-6; the table's TRBD1 call for D was not verified on the DNA. TRBV21-1 is termed a pseudogene. This CDR3 has 15 residues. CDR3 in amino acids: CASSKKDRGANVLTF. CDR3 bases: TGTGCCAGCAGCAAGAAAGACAGGGGGGCCAACGTCCTGACTTTC.

This clone was recorded only once. The chain is built from TRBV7-3 and TRBJ2-3; D ambiguous. The CDR3 has 12 residues. V lost 6 bases to trimming and J lost 5 bases, with 9 bases between them. Germline V CDR1 and CDR2: SGHTA, FQGTGA. The CDR3, as DNA: TGTGCCAGCAGTTATCCAGGAGATACGCAGTATTTT. Translating gives CASSYPGDTQYF.

This clone came up once. The chain employs TRBV28 and TRBJ2-1; 13 bases are a match to TRBD2. This CDR3 region has 16 residues. Germline V CDR1 and CDR2: MDHEN, SYDVKM. V gave up 2 bases and J gave up 14 bases; unmatched junction bases: 12. The CDR3 DNA reads as TGTGCCAGCAGTTTACGACTAGCGGGAGGATTAACCAGGGAGTTCTTC. Translating gives CASSLRLAGGLTREFF.

The rearrangement uses TRBV10-3 and TRBJ1-2; D might be TRBD1 (6 bases). This CDR3 has 15 amino acids. Trimming shortened V by 3 bases and J by 5 bases, and 16 bases separated the two germline ends. Germline V gene data show CDR1 as ENHRY and CDR2 as SYGVKD. CDR3: CAISEAGGRSYGYTF. CDR3 DNA: TGTGCCATCAGTGAAGCTGGGGGCCGCTCATATGGCTACACCTTC.

The rearrangement uses TRBV15 and TRBJ2-1; 10 positions match TRBD2. Germline lookup yields CDR1 LNHNV and CDR2 YYDKDF (reference sequence). The V segment lost 3 bases and the J segment 6 bases; nucleotides outside the gene matches: 8. This CDR3 has 16 amino acids. The chain's CDR3 is CATSRSRGTSANEQFF. As DNA, the CDR3 is TGTGCCACCAGCAGGTCCCGAGGGACTAGCGCCAATGAGCAGTTCTTC.

A note on this clone: The identical CDR3 is also encoded by other nucleotide sequences in the sample. CDR3 loop: CASSLSRNTEAFF. The CDR3, as DNA: TGTGCCAGCAGTTTGTCCCGGAACACTGAAGCTTTCTTT. The chain recombines TRBV27 with TRBJ1-1, with D hard to call. The CDR3 loop spans 13 amino acids. Per germline, CDR1 MNHEY and CDR2 SMNVEV (reference sequence). Trimming left V 3 bases short and J 1 base short, with 6 bases between.

The chain carries TRBV5-1 and TRBJ2-1, with 7 bases fitting TRBD1. J was trimmed by 4 bases and V by 4 bases; bases with no gene match: 14. Looked up from germline, CDR1 is SGHRS and CDR2 is YFSETQ. CDR3 size: 17 residues. Written as DNA, the CDR3 is TGCGCCAGCAGCCATCTTGCGACAGGGCCCACTTACAATGAGCAGTTCTTC. It specifies CASSHLATGPTYNEQFF.

The CDR3, as DNA: TGTGCCAGCAGCTTAGCGGCTCTAGCGGGACGGGACTACGAGCAGTACTTC. Protein: CASSLAALAGRDYEQYF. This chain links TRBV7-8 with TRBJ2-7, with 9 bases lining up with TRBD2. The CDR3 is 17 residues long. The germline V gene has CDR1 SGHVS and CDR2 FQNEAQ. The junction had 9 bases not matched to a gene; V was cut back by 0 bases and J by 3 bases.